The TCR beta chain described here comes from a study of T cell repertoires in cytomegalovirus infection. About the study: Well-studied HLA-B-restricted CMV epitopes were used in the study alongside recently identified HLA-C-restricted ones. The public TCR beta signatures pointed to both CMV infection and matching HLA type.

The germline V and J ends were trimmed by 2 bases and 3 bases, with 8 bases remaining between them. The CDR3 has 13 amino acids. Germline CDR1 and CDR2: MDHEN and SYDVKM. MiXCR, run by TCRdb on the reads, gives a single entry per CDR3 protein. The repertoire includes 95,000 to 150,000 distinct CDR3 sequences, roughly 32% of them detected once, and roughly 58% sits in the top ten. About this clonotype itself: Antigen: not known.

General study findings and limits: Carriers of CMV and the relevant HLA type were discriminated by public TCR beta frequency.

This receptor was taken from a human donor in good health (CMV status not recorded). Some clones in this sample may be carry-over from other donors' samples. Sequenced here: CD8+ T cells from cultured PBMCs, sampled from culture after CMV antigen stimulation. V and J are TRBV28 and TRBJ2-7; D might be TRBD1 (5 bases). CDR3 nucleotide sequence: TGTGCCAGCAGTTTAGCGGACAACTACGAGCAGTACTTC. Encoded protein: CASSLADNYEQYF.